Below, 27 T cell receptor beta chains from the same sample are listed, as sequenced in a study of CD8 T cells in ankylosing spondylitis. TCRdb passed the 5' RACE reads through MiXCR, listing each CDR3 protein once. The top ten hold roughly 8% of the sample, which has 150,000 to 200,000 distinct CDR3 sequences, 18% seen once. The sequencing input was blood, either unsorted or a sorted T cell fraction (not recorded which). The receptors were gathered from a male donor with ankylosing spondylitis or in good health (not recorded which).

This clonotype appeared a few times. J is TRBJ1-1 and V is TRBV5-1; D is ambiguous. CDR1 and CDR2 from the germline V gene are SGHRS and YFSETQ. With 0 bases removed from V and 0 bases from J, the gap between germline ends came to 6 bases. The CDR3 is made up of 14 amino acids. The CDR3 nucleotides read TGCGCCAGCAGCTTGGACACTATGAACACTGAAGCTTTCTTT. Residues: CASSLDTMNTEAFF. Complete variable domain (other parts from reference TRBV5-1 and TRBJ1-1): KAGVTQTPRYLIKTRGQQVTLSCSPISGHRSVSWYQQTPGQGLQFLFEYFSETQRNKGNFPGRFSGRQFSNSRSEMNVSTLELGDSALYLCASSLDTMNTEAFFGQGTRLTVV.

There are many counts of this clonotype. J is TRBJ2-1 and V is TRBV27; D is uncertain. Trimming pared 3 bases from V and 5 bases from J, leaving 5 bases between. This CDR3 is 12 amino acids long. Germline CDR1 is MNHEY and CDR2 is SMNVEV (reference sequence). This chain's CDR3 is CASSFSNNEQFF. In nucleotides, the CDR3 is TGTGCCAGCAGTTTTAGCAACAATGAGCAGTTCTTC.

This clonotype showed up many times. This chain joins TRBV20-1 and TRBJ2-1; D is perhaps TRBD1 (6 bases). The V gene's germline CDR1 is DFQATT and CDR2 SNEGSKA (reference sequence). The CDR3 contains 15 residues. V dropped 5 bases and J dropped 5 bases, with 19 bases sitting between them. CDR3 in DNA: TGCAGTGCTGAGTTGGTGACAGGTGGAAACAATGAGCAGTTCTTC. As protein: CSAELVTGGNNEQFF.

This chain uses TRBV27 with TRBJ2-3; no firm D call. Trimming removed 5 bases at V and 0 bases at J, with 15 bases between. There are 16 residues in the CDR3. Germline values: CDR1 MNHEY, CDR2 SMNVEV (reference sequence). CDR3 sequence (DNA): TGTGCCAGCAGTCCCGAAGGGCTTACTAGCACAGATACGCAGTATTTT. Amino acids: CASSPEGLTSTDTQYF.

This clonotype was counted at least ten times. This rearrangement joins TRBV20-1 to TRBJ2-4; D is unclear. The CDR3 has 14 amino acids. V shed 0 bases and J shed 0 bases, with 6 bases lying between them. From germline, CDR1 is DFQATT and CDR2 SNEGSKA (reference sequence). The CDR3 reads CSARDALAKNIQYF. DNA of the CDR3: TGCAGTGCTAGAGATGCACTAGCCAAAAACATTCAGTACTTC.

This clonotype was recorded many times. The V call is TRBV6-5, the J call TRBJ2-2; D may be TRBD1 (6 bases). Germline V gives CDR1 MNHEY, CDR2 SVGAGI. Trimming stripped 10 bases from V and 4 bases from J, with 10 bases between. The CDR3 consists of 12 residues. This CDR3 is CAIQGFTGELFF. The CDR3, as DNA: TGTGCCATCCAGGGGTTCACCGGGGAGCTGTTTTTT.

This clonotype was seen at least ten times. The rearrangement uses TRBV20-1 and TRBJ1-5; D is uncertain. The germline V and J ends were trimmed by 4 bases and 0 bases, with 7 bases remaining between them. Germline loops: CDR1 DFQATT, CDR2 SNEGSKA (reference sequence). The CDR3 runs 13 residues. The CDR3 region is CSAIGDSNQPQHF. For the CDR3, the DNA is TGCAGTGCTATTGGCGATAGCAATCAGCCCCAGCATTTT.

Many counts were recorded for this clonotype. The genes are TRBV19 and TRBJ1-5; unclear D gene. The germline CDR1 and CDR2 sequences are LNHDA and SQIVND (reference sequence). The CDR3 runs to 13 residues. Trimming took 0 bases from V and 6 from J, leaving 6 bases between them. The CDR3 region has the DNA TGTGCCAGTAGTATAGAGGTTCCTCAGCCCCAGCATTTT. This sequence encodes CASSIEVPQPQHF.

This chain connects TRBV20-1 to TRBJ2-2; a weak D match, TRBD1 (6 bases). The CDR3 consists of 14 residues. The V gene's germline CDR1 is DFQATT and CDR2 SNEGSKA (reference sequence). Trimming removed 3 bases at V and 0 bases at J, with 8 bases between. The CDR3 bases are TGCAGTGCTAGTGAGGGGGCGAACACCGGGGAGCTGTTTTTT. This translates into CSASEGANTGELFF.

The chain employs TRBV27 and TRBJ2-5; tentative D call: TRBD1 (6 bases). The CDR3 is made up of 13 amino acids. Per the germline V gene, CDR1 is MNHEY and CDR2 is SMNVEV (reference sequence). V dropped 7 bases and J dropped 5 bases, with 14 bases sitting between them. CDR3 bases: TGTGCCAGCAAGTACGGTGGGGGCGAGACCCAGTACTTC. As protein: CASKYGGGETQYF.

At least ten counts were recorded for this clonotype. The chain is built from TRBV5-1 and TRBJ2-2; D not resolved. The CDR3 extends over 13 amino acids. Per germline, CDR1 SGHRS and CDR2 YFSETQ. With 1 base removed from V and 6 bases from J, the gap between germline ends came to 7 bases. The CDR3 nucleotides read TGCGCCAGCAGCTTGCGGCTAGCCGGGGAGCTGTTTTTT. Its protein is CASSLRLAGELFF.

This clonotype showed up many times. V usage is TRBV20-1 and J usage is TRBJ1-5, with 8 nucleotides matching TRBD1. The CDR3 runs 12 residues. The V and J ends lost 6 bases and 7 bases, in that order; junction bases with no gene match: 5. Germline V gene sequence: CDR1 DFQATT, CDR2 SNEGSKA (reference sequence). DNA for the CDR3: TGCAGTGCGAGGACAGGGAGCCAGCCCCAGCATTTT. Residues: CSARTGSQPQHF.

The gene calls are TRBV12-3 or TRBV12-4 and TRBJ2-1; D is unresolved. The CDR3 extends over 13 amino acids. With 5 bases removed from V and 6 bases from J, the gap between germline ends came to 11 bases. CDR3 loop: CASSASVVNEQFF. CDR3 nucleotides: TGTGCCAGCAGTGCCTCAGTGGTCAATGAGCAGTTCTTC.

This clonotype was picked up many times. The chain joins TRBV11-2 to TRBJ2-3, with 11 bases lining up with TRBD2. V lost 4 bases to trimming and J lost 5 bases; unmatched junction nucleotides: 8. The germline V gene encodes CDR1 SGHAT and CDR2 FQNNGV. The CDR3 has 16 residues. The CDR3 DNA reads TGTGCCAGCAGCTCAGGGGCTAGCGGGAGGATAGATACGCAGTATTTT. It encodes CASSSGASGRIDTQYF. Combining the CDR3 with reference TRBV11-2 and TRBJ2-3 gives the whole variable domain EAGVAQSPRYKIIEKRQSVAFWCNPISGHATLYWYQQILGQGPKLLIQFQNNGVVDDSQLPKDRFSAERLKGVDSTLKIQPAKLEDSAVYLCASSSGASGRIDTQYFGPGTRLTVL.

The V and J genes are TRBV6-5 and TRBJ2-5, with a tentative D call TRBD1 (5 bases). The germline V gene encodes CDR1 MNHEY and CDR2 SVGAGI. This CDR3 is 14 amino acids long. V was pared by 0 bases and J by 2 bases, with 7 bases between. The CDR3 nucleotides are TGTGCCAGCAGTTACTCGAGACAGCAAGAGACCCAGTACTTC. It encodes CASSYSRQQETQYF.

This clonotype appeared many times. This rearrangement joins TRBV20-1 to TRBJ2-3; D gene ambiguous. V dropped 0 bases and J dropped 1 base, with 8 bases sitting between them. CDR1 and CDR2 from the germline V gene are DFQATT and SNEGSKA (reference sequence). This CDR3 is 14 amino acids long. This chain's CDR3 is CSARDEWGTDTQYF. CDR3 DNA sequence: TGCAGTGCTAGAGACGAGTGGGGCACAGATACGCAGTATTTT.

This rearrangement joins TRBV29-1 to TRBJ1-1; no definite D call. In germline, CDR1 is SQVTM, CDR2 ANQGSEA. The ends were cut back, 4 bases at V and 2 bases at J, with 14 bases in the middle. CDR3 length: 14 residues. The CDR3 here is CSVAVTVINTEAFF. The CDR3 DNA sequence: TGCAGCGTTGCGGTAACAGTTATCAACACTGAAGCTTTCTTT.

There are a few counts of this clonotype. This chain links TRBV10-1 with TRBJ2-1, with a weak D call TRBD1 (5 bases). Trimming removed 5 bases at V and 3 bases at J, with 17 bases between. Germline V gene lookup returns CDR1 WNHNN and CDR2 SYGVQD (reference sequence). There are 16 residues in the CDR3. The CDR3 DNA follows: TGCGCCAGCAGTCCCCTTGGGGCCGACGGCTACAATGAGCAGTTCTTC. Amino acid sequence: CASSPLGADGYNEQFF.

This clonotype was seen ten or more times. The rearrangement links TRBV28 to TRBJ1-5; D not certain. Germline CDR1 is MDHEN and CDR2 is SYDVKM. The CDR3 is 16 residues long. V lost 3 bases and J 6 bases, leaving 18 bases between the germline ends. CDR3 in amino acids: CASSFIRIPSSQPQHF. The DNA for the CDR3 is TGTGCCAGCAGTTTTATAAGGATTCCTTCTAGTCAGCCCCAGCATTTT. Together with reference TRBV28 and TRBJ1-5, the CDR3 gives the full variable domain: DVKVTQSSRYLVKRTGEKVFLECVQDMDHENMFWYRQDPGLGLRLIYFSYDVKMKEKGDIPEGYSVSREKKERFSLILESASTNQTSMYLCASSFIRIPSSQPQHFGDGTRLSIL.

The sample holds a few counts of this clonotype. The chain is built from TRBV7-3 and TRBJ2-1; 10 positions agree with TRBD2. The CDR3 consists of 16 residues. In germline, CDR1 is SGHTA, CDR2 FQGTGA. The V gene end was trimmed by 5 bases and the J gene end by 5 bases; junction bases not matched to a gene: 9. In DNA form, the CDR3 reads TGTGCCAGCAGCCCCAATAGCGGGAGGACTAACAATGAGCAGTTCTTC. Amino acids: CASSPNSGRTNNEQFF.

V is TRBV20-1 and J is TRBJ2-7; TRBD1 matches at 8 bases. V shed 0 bases, J shed 3 bases, and the junction held 7 bases outside the gene matches. CDR3 length: 15 amino acids. CDR1 is DFQATT, CDR2 SNEGSKA, per germline (reference sequence). CDR3 protein: CSARDGTGRVYEQYF. The CDR3 DNA is TGCAGTGCTAGAGACGGGACAGGAAGGGTCTACGAGCAGTACTTC.

There are many counts of this clonotype. The chain recombines TRBV6-5 with TRBJ1-4, with D possibly being TRBD1 (5 bases). The V gene's germline CDR1 is MNHEY and CDR2 SVGAGI. This CDR3 has 14 amino acids. The V end was cut by 2 bases, the J end by 7 bases, with 11 bases between. CDR3 nucleotides: TGTGCCAGCAGTTACCGGCAGGGAAGTGAAAAACTGTTTTTT. This encodes CASSYRQGSEKLFF.

The chain uses TRBV28 and TRBJ2-7; D possibly corresponds to TRBD1 (6 bases). Germline lookup yields CDR1 MDHEN and CDR2 SYDVKM. V lost 3 bases and J 3 bases, leaving 9 bases between the germline ends. The CDR3 runs 13 residues. The CDR3 DNA reads as TGTGCCAGCAGTTTCGCCAGGGGCTACGAGCAGTACTTC. It specifies CASSFARGYEQYF. Complete variable domain (other parts from reference TRBV28 and TRBJ2-7): DVKVTQSSRYLVKRTGEKVFLECVQDMDHENMFWYRQDPGLGLRLIYFSYDVKMKEKGDIPEGYSVSREKKERFSLILESASTNQTSMYLCASSFARGYEQYFGPGTRLTVT.

The rearrangement joins TRBV20-1 to TRBJ1-1, with TRBD1 matching over 7 bases. Germline V gene data show CDR1 as DFQATT and CDR2 as SNEGSKA (reference sequence). Unmatched junction bases numbered 9, after V lost 2 bases and J lost 3 bases. The CDR3 is 15 amino acids. The CDR3 loop reads CSARPTGVGDTEAFF. The CDR3 DNA follows: TGCAGTGCTAGACCTACAGGGGTCGGTGACACTGAAGCTTTCTTT.

This clonotype was seen many times. The rearrangement links TRBV24-1 to TRBJ2-1; 12 bases are shared with TRBD2. This CDR3 is built from 13 residues. The J segment lost 10 bases and the V segment lost 9 bases, leaving 6 bases of the junction unmatched. Germline values: CDR1 KGHDR, CDR2 SFDVKD. This CDR3 reads CATGLAGSGEQFF. CDR3 nucleotides: TGTGCCACCGGACTAGCGGGATCAGGGGAGCAGTTCTTC.

This clonotype was seen ten or more times. This chain joins TRBV12-3 or TRBV12-4 and TRBJ2-2; 8 nucleotides align to TRBD1. The CDR3 is made up of 17 amino acids. V lost 3 bases to trimming and J lost 4 bases; unmatched junction nucleotides: 10. The CDR3 sequence: CASSFKWGQVGTGELFF. The CDR3, as DNA: TGTGCCAGCAGTTTCAAGTGGGGACAGGTTGGCACCGGGGAGCTGTTTTTT.

This chain connects TRBV9 to TRBJ2-2, with D perhaps TRBD1 or TRBD2 (5 bases each). V lost 6 bases and J 4 bases, leaving 10 bases between the germline ends. Per germline, CDR1 SGDLS and CDR2 YYNGEE. The CDR3 length is 13 residues. The CDR3, as DNA: TGTGCCAGCACCCGGGGCCCCACCGGGGAGCTGTTTTTT. This encodes CASTRGPTGELFF.